The 23 T cell receptor beta chains presented below share a single source sample, sequenced in a study of T cell repertoires in cytomegalovirus infection. For these receptors, no antigen is known. TCRdb independently ran MiXCR on the reads; one entry per CDR3 protein. This table has more than 45,000 distinct CDR3 sequences, roughly a fifth appearing once. Sample: CD8+ T cells from cultured PBMCs, taken from culture after CMV antigen stimulation. The source is a human donor in good health (CMV status not recorded). Some clones in this sample may be carry-over from other donors' samples.

This clonotype showed up many times. The rearrangement joins TRBV7-2 to TRBJ2-7; D gene ambiguous. CDR1 is SGHTA and CDR2 is FQGNSA in the germline V gene. The CDR3 is made up of 12 amino acids. Trimming shortened V by 1 base and J by 0 bases, and 1 base separated the two germline ends. The CDR3 sequence: CASSLGSYEQYF. For the CDR3, the DNA is TGTGCCAGCAGCTTAGGCTCCTACGAGCAGTACTTC.

This chain uses TRBV13 with TRBJ2-1; D is unresolved. The CDR3 is made up of 14 amino acids. CDR1 PRHDT and CDR2 FYEKMQ come from the germline V gene (reference sequence). Trimming took off 2 bases at V and 6 bases at J, with 11 bases between the two ends. CDR3 sequence: CASSLNRRSNEQFF. The CDR3 coding sequence is TGTGCCAGCAGCTTAAACCGGAGAAGCAATGAGCAGTTCTTC.

The rearrangement joins TRBV2 to TRBJ2-1; 7 positions match TRBD2. Trimming at V came to 1 base and at J to 8 bases, leaving 2 bases not matched to a gene. Germline loops: CDR1 SNHLY, CDR2 FYNNEI. The CDR3 is 13 amino acids. CDR3 region: CASSEGLADEQFF. The CDR3 coding sequence is TGTGCCAGCAGTGAAGGACTAGCTGATGAGCAGTTCTTC.

The chain recombines TRBV4-3 with TRBJ1-1; D gene ambiguous. This CDR3 contains 15 residues. Trimming cost V 0 bases and J 0 bases, with 8 bases left between them. In germline, CDR1 is LGHNA, CDR2 YSLEER. The DNA for the CDR3 is TGCGCCAGCAGCCAAGAACGACGGATGAACACTGAAGCTTTCTTT. This translates into CASSQERRMNTEAFF.

This CDR3 is CASCKSPNTEAFF. DNA of the CDR3: TGTGCCAGCTGTAAGTCTCCGAACACTGAAGCTTTCTTT. The chain carries TRBV27 and TRBJ1-1; D uncertain. Per the germline V gene, CDR1 is MNHEY and CDR2 is SMNVEV (reference sequence). CDR3 length: 13 residues. V was clipped by 8 bases and J by 1 base, with 11 bases between them.

This clonotype was found a few times. The chain joins TRBV12-3 or TRBV12-4 to TRBJ2-3; the D is unclear. The CDR3 consists of 17 residues. V dropped 6 bases and J dropped 6 bases, with 25 bases sitting between them. CDR3 nucleotide sequence: TGTGCCAGCAGCCCCCCCCCCGGGCTATCACTGGGGGATACGCAGTATTTT. Translating it yields CASSPPPGLSLGDTQYF.

The V and J genes are TRBV10-3 and TRBJ1-1; TRBD1 agrees at 10 bases. The CDR3 runs 19 residues. Trimming at V came to 3 bases and at J to 0 bases, leaving 13 bases not matched to a gene. Germline V gene sequence: CDR1 ENHRY, CDR2 SYGVKD. CDR3 in DNA: TGTGCCATCAGTGAAATAGGGGGGACAGGGGTGTCAATGAACACTGAAGCTTTCTTT. This translates into CAISEIGGTGVSMNTEAFF.

This clonotype was observed a few times. This rearrangement joins TRBV6-1 to TRBJ1-5; D is ambiguous. Trimming took off 5 bases at V and 0 bases at J, with 14 bases between the two ends. Per germline, CDR1 MNHNS and CDR2 SASEGT. This CDR3 is built from 16 residues. The CDR3 loop reads CASSRAQVNSNQPQHF. The CDR3, as DNA: TGTGCCAGCAGTCGCGCCCAGGTGAATAGCAATCAGCCCCAGCATTTT.

The chain is built from TRBV4-2 and TRBJ1-2; maybe TRBD1 (5 bases). This CDR3 contains 17 residues. The ends were cut back, 4 bases at V and 4 bases at J, with 22 bases in the middle. Germline-derived CDR1 and CDR2 are LGHNA and YNFKEQ. CDR3 sequence: CASSPVWTPDVRYGYTF. CDR3 sequence (DNA): TGTGCCAGCAGCCCCGTGTGGACACCTGATGTACGCTATGGCTACACCTTC.

This chain links TRBV7-8 with TRBJ1-1; no clear D gene. The CDR3 is 13 residues long. V lost 6 bases and J 3 bases, leaving 11 bases between the germline ends. Germline assignment: CDR1 SGHVS and CDR2 FQNEAQ. The CDR3 is CASRSTRYTEAFF. CDR3 DNA sequence: TGTGCCAGCAGGTCAACAAGGTACACTGAAGCTTTCTTT.

The table lists this clonotype with a few counts. V and J are TRBV7-2 and TRBJ2-1, with 12 bases that match TRBD2. CDR3 length equals 15 residues. Germline CDR1 is SGHTA and CDR2 is FQGNSA. J gave up 5 bases and V 4 bases, and 3 bases lay outside the gene matches. CDR3: CASSSLAGGDNEQFF. Written as DNA, the CDR3 is TGTGCCAGCAGCTCACTAGCGGGAGGCGACAATGAGCAGTTCTTC.

This clonotype was detected a few times. This chain uses TRBV12-3 or TRBV12-4 with TRBJ2-7; D perhaps matches TRBD2 (5 bases). The CDR3 extends over 14 amino acids. Trimming took 3 bases from V and 3 from J, leaving 12 bases between them. CDR3 protein: CASSLSGRGYEQYF. CDR3 nucleotide sequence: TGTGCCAGCAGTTTGTCCGGCCGGGGCTACGAGCAGTACTTC.

Many counts were recorded for this clonotype. The chain links TRBV6-5 to TRBJ1-2; D is perhaps TRBD1 (6 bases). The CDR3 is 16 amino acids. CDR1 MNHEY and CDR2 SVGAGI come from the germline V gene. The V end was cut by 0 bases, the J end by 0 bases, with 11 bases between. The CDR3 reads CASSYSGDTSNYGYTF. For the CDR3, the DNA is TGTGCCAGCAGTTACTCAGGGGACACCTCTAACTATGGCTACACCTTC.

The J gene is TRBJ2-1, the V gene TRBV11-2; 11 nucleotides align to TRBD2. V was clipped by 1 base and J by 6 bases; unmatched bases: 5. CDR1 and CDR2 (germline): SGHAT, FQNNGV. This CDR3 has 16 amino acids. DNA for the CDR3: TGTGCCAGCAGCTTAGGGCGAGGGACTAGCGGCAATGAGCAGTTCTTC. This gives the protein CASSLGRGTSGNEQFF.

This clonotype came up once. This chain links TRBV6-2 or TRBV6-3 with TRBJ2-1; 7 positions agree with TRBD2. V shed 0 bases, J shed 9 bases, and the junction held 2 bases outside the gene matches. This CDR3 is built from 13 residues. From germline, CDR1 is MNHEY and CDR2 SVGEGT. In DNA, the CDR3 is TGTGCCAGCAGTTACTCGCTAGCGGTTGAGCAGTTCTTC. Its protein is CASSYSLAVEQFF.

The J gene is TRBJ1-1, the V gene TRBV7-2; 7 bases align to TRBD1. Germline V lookup: CDR1 SGHTA, CDR2 FQGNSA. The CDR3 loop spans 18 amino acids. The V segment lost 4 bases and the J segment 2 bases; nucleotides outside the gene matches: 16. The DNA of the CDR3 is TGTGCCAGCAGCTCCCGCCCCGGGACAGTAGGTTCTAACACTGAAGCTTTCTTT. Translation: CASSSRPGTVGSNTEAFF. The full variable domain, in which reference TRBV7-2 and TRBJ1-1 provide the parts outside the CDR3, is GAGVSQSPSNKVTEKGKDVELRCDPISGHTALYWYRQSLGQGLEFLIYFQGNSAPDKSGLPSDRFSAERTGGSVSTLTIQRTQQEDSAVYLCASSSRPGTVGSNTEAFFGQGTRLTVV.

This sequence joins TRBV19 and TRBJ1-1; D is perhaps TRBD1 (6 bases). The CDR3 contains 15 residues. V was trimmed by 3 bases and J by 4 bases, leaving 15 bases between them. Germline V gene sequence: CDR1 LNHDA, CDR2 SQIVND (reference sequence). The CDR3 protein is CASSIRGGPSTEAFF. The CDR3, as DNA: TGTGCCAGTAGTATCAGGGGAGGACCCAGCACTGAAGCTTTCTTT.

The V call is TRBV28, the J call TRBJ1-6; 8 bases align to TRBD1. After removal of 6 bases from V and 7 bases from J, the junction contained 8 bases not matched to a gene. CDR3 length: 15 residues. Germline V gene lookup returns CDR1 MDHEN and CDR2 SYDVKM. CDR3: CASSLDRAGNSPLHF. As DNA, the CDR3 is TGTGCCAGCAGCTTGGACAGGGCGGGGAATTCACCCCTCCACTTT.

V gene TRBV27 combines with J gene TRBJ2-5; the D call may be TRBD1 or TRBD2 (5 bases each). CDR1 MNHEY and CDR2 SMNVEV come from the germline V gene (reference sequence). This CDR3 has 11 residues. V lost 8 bases to trimming and J lost 7 bases, with 11 bases between them. CDR3 DNA sequence: TGTGCCAGCGAGGGTGGGGGGACCCAGTACTTC. It codes for CASEGGGTQYF.

This clonotype appeared a few times. The chain recombines TRBV11-3 with TRBJ2-1, with 7 bases that match TRBD1. CDR1 and CDR2 (germline): SGHNT, YENEEA. The CDR3 length is 13 residues. V dropped 5 bases and J dropped 9; count of bases not matched to a gene: 7. The CDR3 nucleotides are TGTGCCAGCAGCCCAGGGGGTAGCTTTGAGCAGTTCTTC. Translating it yields CASSPGGSFEQFF.

In DNA, the CDR3 is TGTGCCAGCAGCTTTACGTCGGGACAGGGTTTCGAGCAGTACTTC. Translation: CASSFTSGQGFEQYF. The chain recombines TRBV7-9 with TRBJ2-7; 9 positions agree with TRBD1. CDR3 size: 15 residues. After removal of 3 bases from V and 6 bases from J, the junction contained 9 bases not matched to a gene. Germline values: CDR1 SEHNR, CDR2 FQNEAQ (reference sequence).

This clonotype was observed a few times. The chain recombines TRBV7-2 with TRBJ2-5; either TRBD1 or TRBD2 may fit D (5 bases each). The CDR3 loop spans 14 amino acids. The ends were cut back, 1 base at V and 3 bases at J, with 9 bases in the middle. Germline V CDR1 and CDR2: SGHTA, FQGNSA. The CDR3 DNA is TGTGCCAGCAGCTTAGTAGGGACCGAAGAGACCCAGTACTTC. It specifies CASSLVGTEETQYF.

This clonotype was recorded a few times. V usage is TRBV7-2 and J usage is TRBJ2-1, with TRBD2 matching 16 bases. CDR3 length: 19 amino acids. Trimming removed 3 bases from V and 6 bases from J; junction bases left unmatched: 11. Per germline, CDR1 SGHTA and CDR2 FQGNSA. In nucleotides, the CDR3 is TGTGCCAGCAGCTTCGGCCCCGGGACTAGCGGGAGGGCCCCCAATGAGCAGTTCTTC. Protein product: CASSFGPGTSGRAPNEQFF. The variable domain in full, with the rest retrieved from reference TRBV7-2 and TRBJ2-1, is GAGVSQSPSNKVTEKGKDVELRCDPISGHTALYWYRQSLGQGLEFLIYFQGNSAPDKSGLPSDRFSAERTGGSVSTLTIQRTQQEDSAVYLCASSFGPGTSGRAPNEQFFGPGTRLTVL.